This T cell receptor beta chain was retrieved from a study of cytomegalovirus exposure and HLA in healthy donors. Study findings and constraints: Per published reports, the classifier diagnosed cytomegalovirus status with high specificity and sensitivity. Usually a TCR sequence was rare, but some public TCRs were found in many donors. Subsequent analysis showed first-cohort TCR clusters tending to co-occur in some 120 validation repertoires.

The CDR3 loop spans 15 amino acids. Germline-derived CDR1 and CDR2 are MNHEY and SVGAGI. The V gene end was trimmed by 2 bases and the J gene end by 6 bases; junction bases not matched to a gene: 10. Concerning this clone itself: Antigen: not known.

TCRdb's copy holds only in-frame clones and misses some; the assay was immunoSEQ multiplex PCR. The sample has about 160,000 clones; 80% to 90% are singletons. The specimen was PBMCs. The J gene is TRBJ2-7, the V gene TRBV6-5, with 7 bases identical to TRBD2. This TCR was recovered from a woman between 18 and 29 years old in good health and CMV-seronegative. The CDR3: CASSYGAGDPPEQYF. In nucleotides, the CDR3 is TGTGCCAGCAGTTACGGCGCGGGAGACCCCCCCGAGCAGTACTTC.